One and the same sample provided the 12 T cell receptor beta chains below, sequenced in a study of T cell responses to AZD1222 COVID-19 vaccine. The repertoire was sequenced with immunoSEQ multiplex PCR; TCRdb's copy has only in-frame clones and lacks some. Of about 180,000 clones detected, about 86% appear once; the ten largest clones hold 11%. Sequenced material: peripheral blood, taken 28 days after the second AZD1222 dose. The receptor source for this set is an adult who received the AZD1222 COVID-19 vaccine.

The chain carries TRBV27 and TRBJ2-1, with D perhaps TRBD1 (5 bases). From germline, CDR1 is MNHEY and CDR2 SMNVEV (reference sequence). Trimming shortened V by 7 bases and J by 5 bases, and 12 bases separated the two germline ends. This CDR3 region has 13 residues. CDR3 region: CASKGRDNNEQFF. As DNA, the CDR3 is TGTGCCAGCAAGGGCAGGGATAACAATGAGCAGTTCTTC.

This chain uses TRBV19 with TRBJ2-7; 9 positions agree with TRBD1. Germline trimming cut 5 bases from V and 6 bases from J; bases unmatched to any gene: 8. The germline CDR1 and CDR2 sequences are LNHDA and SQIVND (reference sequence). The CDR3 totals 14 residues. CDR3 loop: CASSGLDRGVEQYF. The CDR3 DNA follows: TGTGCCAGTAGTGGGCTGGACAGGGGTGTCGAGCAGTACTTC.

The chain employs TRBV24-1 and TRBJ1-5, with D possibly being TRBD1 (5 bases). This CDR3 is built from 12 residues. Germline V gives CDR1 KGHDR, CDR2 SFDVKD. Trimming cost V 4 bases and J 6 bases, with 6 bases left between them. CDR3 sequence: CATSEGGQPQHF. The CDR3 DNA is TGTGCCACCAGTGAGGGGGGTCAGCCCCAGCATTTT.

This clone was found once. The chain recombines TRBV5-1 with TRBJ1-4; D might be TRBD1 (5 bases). Trimming cost V 4 bases and J 10 bases, with 29 bases left between them. This CDR3 is 18 amino acids long. Germline V gene sequence: CDR1 SGHRS, CDR2 YFSETQ. The DNA of the CDR3 is TGCGCCAGCAGCCCTTATACGGGGGAAACCAGGACCCATCTAAAACTGTTTTTT. Translating it yields CASSPYTGETRTHLKLFF.

This clone has only one observation. The J gene is TRBJ1-2, the V gene TRBV7-9, with 9 bases matching TRBD1. The CDR3 totals 15 residues. Germline V gene data show CDR1 as SEHNR and CDR2 as FQNEAQ (reference sequence). The ends lost 5 bases at V and 5 bases at J; junction bases unmatched: 9. The CDR3 sequence is CASSIRTGETYGYTF. CDR3 DNA sequence: TGTGCCAGCAGCATTCGGACAGGGGAGACATATGGCTACACCTTC. Together with reference TRBV7-9 and TRBJ1-2, the CDR3 gives the full variable domain: DTGVSQNPRHKITKRGQNVTFRCDPISEHNRLYWYRQTLGQGPEFLTYFQNEAQLEKSRLLSDRFSAERPKGSFSTLEIQRTEQGDSAMYLCASSIRTGETYGYTFGSGTRLTVV.

The rearrangement links TRBV20-1 to TRBJ2-1, with a possible D match to TRBD2 (6 bases). This CDR3 has 11 amino acids. Germline V lookup: CDR1 DFQATT, CDR2 SNEGSKA (reference sequence). DNA of the CDR3: TGCAGCGGGACTTTTTACAATGAGCAGTTCTTC. Its protein is CSGTFYNEQFF.

The V and J genes are TRBV3-1 (or the pseudogene TRBV3-2) and TRBJ2-3; 7 bases align to TRBD2. This CDR3 has 13 amino acids. CDR1 and CDR2 (germline): LGHDT, YNNKEL (reference sequence). Trimming removed 6 bases from V and 4 bases from J; junction bases left unmatched: 4. CDR3: CASSRRGADTQYF. In DNA, the CDR3 is TGTGCCAGCAGTCGTCGGGGGGCAGATACGCAGTATTTT.

This clone turned up a few times. The same CDR3 is also encoded by other DNA sequences in this sample. This chain connects TRBV5-1 to TRBJ2-5; 7 nucleotides line up with TRBD1. The CDR3 loop spans 14 amino acids. V was clipped by 0 bases and J by 5 bases; unmatched bases: 4. Per the germline V gene, CDR1 is SGHRS and CDR2 is YFSETQ. In DNA, the CDR3 is TGCGCCAGCAGCTTGGAGGGGGCCGGCGAGACCCAGTACTTC. Residues: CASSLEGAGETQYF.

This clone was seen just once. The CDR3 sequence is CASSSTSDRPLDQPQHF. The CDR3 DNA reads as TGTGCCAGCAGTTCCACTAGTGACAGGCCGTTGGACCAGCCCCAGCATTTT. This chain connects TRBV28 to TRBJ1-5; D might be TRBD1 (6 bases). The V gene's germline CDR1 is MDHEN and CDR2 SYDVKM. The germline V and J ends were trimmed by 4 bases and 7 bases, with 23 bases remaining between them. The CDR3 runs to 17 residues.

The chain joins TRBV19 to TRBJ2-7, with TRBD1 matching over 8 bases. Germline values: CDR1 LNHDA, CDR2 SQIVND (reference sequence). The trim removed 1 base at V and 1 base at J, leaving 0 bases unmatched. The CDR3 extends over 14 amino acids. The CDR3 sequence is CASSIGTGSYEQYF. The CDR3 region has the DNA TGTGCCAGTAGTATAGGGACAGGGTCCTACGAGCAGTACTTC. The full variable domain, completed using reference TRBV19 and TRBJ2-7, is DGGITQSPKYLFRKEGQNVTLSCEQNLNHDAMYWYRQDPGQGLRLIYYSQIVNDFQKGDIAEGYSVSREKKESFPLTVTSAQKNPTAFYLCASSIGTGSYEQYFGPGTRLTVT.

The rearrangement uses TRBV7-3 and TRBJ2-3, with D possibly TRBD2 on 5 matching bases. Trimming removed 4 bases at V and 1 base at J, with 9 bases between. The CDR3 has 14 amino acids. Germline V gene data show CDR1 as SGHTA and CDR2 as FQGTGA. The CDR3 loop reads CASSSGGGTDTQYF. The CDR3 DNA sequence: TGTGCCAGCAGCTCCGGAGGTGGCACAGATACGCAGTATTTT. The full variable domain, in which reference TRBV7-3 and TRBJ2-3 provide the parts outside the CDR3, is GAGVSQTPSNKVTEKGKYVELRCDPISGHTALYWYRQSLGQGPEFLIYFQGTGAADDSGLPNDRFFAVRPEGSVSTLKIQRTERGDSAVYLCASSSGGGTDTQYFGPGTRLTVL.

Comments on this clone: Additional DNA sequences in this sample encode the identical CDR3. J is TRBJ2-5 and V is TRBV18, with D uncertain. With 1 base removed from V and 5 bases from J, the gap between germline ends came to 5 bases. CDR1 and CDR2 from the germline V gene are KGHSH and LQKENI. The CDR3 extends over 12 amino acids. The CDR3 spells CASSPLQETQYF. CDR3 bases: TGTGCCAGCTCACCACTCCAGGAGACCCAGTACTTC. The whole variable domain, remainder taken from reference TRBV18 and TRBJ2-5, is NAGVMQNPRHLVRRRGQEARLRCSPMKGHSHVYWYRQLPEEGLKFMVYLQKENIIDESGMPKERFSAEFPKEGPSILRIQQVVRGDSAAYFCASSPLQETQYFGPGTRLLVL.